A single sample gave rise to the 25 T cell receptor beta chains below, sequenced in a study of shared clonotypes between healthy human individuals. Here immunoSEQ multiplex PCR was the method, and the copy in TCRdb shows in-frame clones only, minus some. The table lists 450,000 to 550,000 clones, 79% of them singletons. The specimen was PBMCs. The receptors derive from a woman aged 40 to 49 in good health. Some clones in this sample may be carry-over from other donors' samples.

The table lists this clone with a few counts. The chain couples TRBV10-3 to TRBJ2-1; 9 bases align to TRBD2. Per the germline V gene, CDR1 is ENHRY and CDR2 is SYGVKD. The CDR3 length is 16 residues. Trimming at V came to 11 bases and at J to 0 bases, leaving 11 bases not matched to a gene. CDR3 sequence (DNA): TGTGCCTCGGGACTAGCCAGTGTTAGCTCCTACAATGAGCAGTTCTTC. Protein: CASGLASVSSYNEQFF.

J is TRBJ1-2 and V is TRBV4-3; D gene unclear. Germline CDR1 reads LGHNA; CDR2 reads YSLEER. Deletions cut 0 bases from V and 3 bases from J, with 14 bases between. CDR3 length: 16 amino acids. The DNA of the CDR3 is TGCGCCAGCAGCCAAGACTGGGCAGGAACTCACTATGGCTACACCTTC. It is translated as CASSQDWAGTHYGYTF.

This sequence joins TRBV28 and TRBJ2-5; D is perhaps TRBD1 (6 bases). The closer fit of TRBJ2-7 to the DNA end suggests the J call may be wrong. The CDR3 runs 15 residues. Germline loops: CDR1 MDHEN, CDR2 SYDVKM. CDR3: CASSSQRTVVYEQYF. The DNA of the CDR3 is TGTGCCAGCAGTTCCCAACGGACAGTGGTCTACGAGCAGTACTTC.

This rearrangement joins TRBV5-5 to TRBJ1-1; no reliable D call. The V end lost 4 bases, the J end lost 1 base, and 11 bases lay between the germline ends. The V gene's germline CDR1 is SGHKS and CDR2 YYEKEE (reference sequence). The CDR3 is made up of 14 amino acids. This chain's CDR3 is CASSPRATNTEAFF. The CDR3 coding sequence is TGTGCCAGCAGCCCCCGGGCCACGAACACTGAAGCTTTCTTT.

The rearrangement uses TRBV5-1 and TRBJ2-3, with TRBD2 identical over 8 bases. The CDR3 has 17 residues. The V gene end was trimmed by 1 base and the J gene end by 2 bases; junction bases not matched to a gene: 9. The germline gives CDR1 SGHRS, CDR2 YFSETQ. CDR3 DNA sequence: TGCGCCAGCAGCTTGCGACTAGCGAGCGGGCACACAGATACGCAGTATTTT. Protein sequence: CASSLRLASGHTDTQYF.

J is TRBJ2-7 and V is TRBV4-3; TRBD2 matches at 8 bases. CDR3 length: 14 residues. Germline CDR1 LGHNA, CDR2 YSLEER. Germline trimming cut 4 bases from V and 3 bases from J; bases unmatched to any gene: 5. The CDR3: CASSPQREYYEQYF. In DNA, the CDR3 is TGCGCCAGCAGCCCTCAGCGGGAGTACTACGAGCAGTACTTC.

The sample holds one count of this clone. The rearrangement links TRBV28 to TRBJ2-7; D is possibly TRBD2 (7 bases). The CDR3 consists of 14 residues. The ends were cut back, 5 bases at V and 5 bases at J, with 16 bases in the middle. CDR1 is MDHEN and CDR2 is SYDVKM in the germline V gene. CDR3 DNA: TGTGCCAGCAGTCAGAGGGGGAGGGGTCACGAGCAGTACTTC. Its translation: CASSQRGRGHEQYF.

There are a few counts of this clone. The CDR3 DNA reads as TGTGCCAGCAGCCAAGATGGGACAGGGAATCAGCCCCAGCATTTT. It encodes CASSQDGTGNQPQHF. This chain links TRBV4-2 with TRBJ1-5; TRBD1 matches at 9 bases. CDR3 length: 15 amino acids. From germline, CDR1 is LGHNA and CDR2 YNFKEQ. Trimming at V came to 0 bases and at J to 4 bases, leaving 1 base not matched to a gene.

The rearrangement uses TRBV27 and TRBJ2-1, with D possibly matching TRBD1 (5 bases). Germline lookup yields CDR1 MNHEY and CDR2 SMNVEV (reference sequence). The CDR3 covers 14 residues. Trimming cost V 2 bases and J 8 bases, with 13 bases left between them. CDR3 region: CASSLKYPRDEQFF. The CDR3 bases are TGTGCCAGCAGTTTAAAGTATCCCAGGGATGAGCAGTTCTTC.

This clone was recorded a few times. The chain uses TRBV19 and TRBJ2-5, with TRBD2 as a possible D gene (6 bases). Trimming stripped 1 base from V and 3 bases from J, with 12 bases between. This CDR3 is 15 amino acids long. The germline V gene has CDR1 LNHDA and CDR2 SQIVND (reference sequence). The DNA for the CDR3 is TGTGCCAGTAGTATAGCGGGAGCTGGAGAAGAGACCCAGTACTTC. Protein: CASSIAGAGEETQYF.

This clone has a single count. V usage is TRBV6-6 and J usage is TRBJ1-3; possibly TRBD1 for D (5 bases). Trimming took 6 bases from V and 4 from J, leaving 16 bases between them. This CDR3 contains 15 residues. Per the germline V gene, CDR1 is MNHNY and CDR2 is SVGAGI (reference sequence). This CDR3 reads CASSRTGTAGNTIYF. CDR3 nucleotides: TGTGCCAGCAGCAGAACAGGAACGGCGGGAAACACCATATATTTT.

This clone was recorded once. J is TRBJ2-1 and V is TRBV29-1, with D uncertain. CDR3 length equals 11 residues. Deletions cut 4 bases from V and 2 bases from J, with 3 bases between. In germline, CDR1 is SQVTM, CDR2 ANQGSEA. The CDR3 nucleotides read TGCAGCGTTGGACCCTACAATGAGCAGTTCTTC. Encoded protein: CSVGPYNEQFF.

This clone was found a few times. The CDR3 DNA is TGTGCCAGCAGCTCCGGAGGGGGGGATGGCTACACCTTC. Protein: CASSSGGGDGYTF. The chain couples TRBV7-3 to TRBJ1-2, with a tentative D call TRBD1 (6 bases). The CDR3 is 13 residues long. Trimming removed 4 bases from V and 6 bases from J, with 12 bases in between. CDR1 SGHTA and CDR2 FQGTGA come from the germline V gene.

The CDR3 coding sequence is TGCGCCAGCAGCCAAGGTTATTCGGACACTGAAGCTTTCTTT. Translated, it gives CASSQGYSDTEAFF. The rearrangement joins TRBV4-3 to TRBJ1-1; D call uncertain. Germline CDR1 is LGHNA and CDR2 is YSLEER. The CDR3 runs 14 residues. Between the trimmed V and J ends, which lost 1 base and 3 bases, there was a span of 9 bases.

This clone was detected only once. The J gene is TRBJ1-2, the V gene TRBV16; 9 nucleotides agree with TRBD1. The ends lost 3 bases at V and 3 bases at J; junction bases unmatched: 14. CDR1 and CDR2 from the germline V gene are KGHSY and FQNENV. This CDR3 is built from 18 residues. CDR3 nucleotide sequence: TGTGCCAGCAGCCATGCCCGGCGAGTGGACAGGGGTGACTATGGCTACACCTTC. It yields the protein CASSHARRVDRGDYGYTF.

The chain links TRBV2 to TRBJ1-2; D perhaps matches TRBD1 (6 bases). The CDR3 runs to 15 residues. V was cut by 0 bases and J by 5 bases, with 13 bases left in between. Germline CDR1 SNHLY, CDR2 FYNNEI. CDR3 coding DNA: TGTGCCAGCAGTGAAGCGCTGGGGGGCTGGTATGGCTACACCTTC. Protein: CASSEALGGWYGYTF.

Only one count was recorded for this clone. The rearrangement joins TRBV7-2 to TRBJ2-3; D possibly corresponds to TRBD2 (5 bases). With 3 bases removed from V and 2 bases from J, the gap between germline ends came to 12 bases. Germline-derived CDR1 and CDR2 are SGHTA and FQGNSA. This CDR3 has 15 amino acids. Here the CDR3 reads CASSFASTNTDTQYF. As DNA, the CDR3 is TGTGCCAGCAGCTTTGCTAGCACCAACACAGATACGCAGTATTTT.

This CDR3 is CASSLAQGPTGELFF. CDR3 in DNA: TGCGCCAGCAGCTTGGCGCAGGGCCCCACCGGGGAGCTGTTTTTT. The chain recombines TRBV5-1 with TRBJ2-2, with a possible D match to TRBD1 (5 bases). The CDR3 length is 15 residues. Germline values: CDR1 SGHRS, CDR2 YFSETQ. The germline V and J ends were trimmed by 0 bases and 4 bases, with 10 bases remaining between them.

The V gene is TRBV5-6, the J gene TRBJ2-3; TRBD2 matches 7 bases. Germline V gene data show CDR1 as SGHDT and CDR2 as YYEEEE. The junction had 6 bases not matched to a gene; V was cut back by 1 base and J by 1 base. The CDR3 consists of 16 residues. CDR3 sequence (DNA): TGTGCCAGCAGCTTGCGTCTCGCGGGGGGCACAGATACGCAGTATTTT. The encoded protein is CASSLRLAGGTDTQYF.

V usage is TRBV5-4 and J usage is TRBJ2-3; TRBD2 matches 9 bases. Germline V gene sequence: CDR1 SGHNT, CDR2 YYREEE (reference sequence). Unmatched junction bases numbered 5, after V lost 1 base and J lost 5 bases. This CDR3 spans 15 amino acids. CDR3 protein: CASSLPRREGDTQYF. CDR3 in DNA: TGTGCCAGCAGCTTGCCCCGGCGGGAGGGAGATACGCAGTATTTT.

V is TRBV28 and J is TRBJ2-1; weak D call: TRBD2 (6 bases). Looked up from germline, CDR1 is MDHEN and CDR2 is SYDVKM. This CDR3 has 17 amino acids. Trimming took off 4 bases at V and 4 bases at J, with 20 bases between the two ends. CDR3 sequence reads: CASSSSPGRDWYNEQFF. CDR3 bases: TGTGCCAGCAGTTCATCACCGGGCCGGGACTGGTACAATGAGCAGTTCTTC. The full variable domain, completed using reference TRBV28 and TRBJ2-1, is DVKVTQSSRYLVKRTGEKVFLECVQDMDHENMFWYRQDPGLGLRLIYFSYDVKMKEKGDIPEGYSVSREKKERFSLILESASTNQTSMYLCASSSSPGRDWYNEQFFGPGTRLTVL.

The chain is built from TRBV2 and TRBJ2-1; a weak D match, TRBD2 (6 bases). Per the germline V gene, CDR1 is SNHLY and CDR2 is FYNNEI. CDR3 length: 13 residues. The V end was cut by 7 bases, the J end by 10 bases, with 17 bases between. CDR3 sequence (DNA): TGTGCCAGCACGCGAGGACTACAACTCGAGCAGTTCTTC. As protein: CASTRGLQLEQFF.

The chain has TRBV2 and TRBJ2-3, with D possibly matching TRBD2 (5 bases). Germline CDR1 and CDR2: SNHLY and FYNNEI. The CDR3 covers 15 residues. V gave up 7 bases and J gave up 1 base, with 15 bases separating them. CDR3 bases: TGTGCCAGCAATCGGTCCCCGAGGGGCACAGATACGCAGTATTTT. The encoded protein is CASNRSPRGTDTQYF.

The V gene is TRBV10-3, the J gene TRBJ2-1; 10 bases agree with TRBD2. J was trimmed by 2 bases and V by 10 bases; bases with no gene match: 8. CDR3 length: 15 residues. In germline, CDR1 is ENHRY, CDR2 SYGVKD. CDR3 nucleotide sequence: TGTGCCACCGGCGAGCGGGAGGGGGCCTACAATGAGCAGTTCTTC. Its protein is CATGEREGAYNEQFF.

This clone was counted once. The chain carries TRBV7-2 and TRBJ2-7; 9 nucleotides agree with TRBD1. Germline V gene sequence: CDR1 SGHTA, CDR2 FQGNSA. Trimming cost V 5 bases and J 6 bases; bases outside gene matches: 5. This CDR3 has 13 residues. CDR3: CASSRRQGGEQYF. The CDR3 DNA is TGTGCCAGCAGCAGGAGACAGGGGGGCGAGCAGTACTTC.